One and the same sample provided the 18 T cell receptor beta chains below, sequenced in a study of blood T cell repertoires in COVID-19. The assay was immunoSEQ multiplex PCR, and TCRdb's table has in-frame clones only and misses some. The data show hundreds of thousands of clones, about 90% seen once. Material: peripheral blood. These receptors were collected from a woman aged 25 to 39 who had recovered from COVID-19.

This clone showed up just once. The chain is built from TRBV6-5 and TRBJ2-7, with a possible D match to TRBD1 (6 bases). CDR3 length: 12 amino acids. Germline assignment: CDR1 MNHEY and CDR2 SVGAGI. Trimming stripped 6 bases from V and 5 bases from J, with 11 bases between. The CDR3 region has the DNA TGTGCCAGCAGCCGGAACAGGGACGAGCAGTACTTC. Translating it yields CASSRNRDEQYF.

The chain uses TRBV2 and TRBJ1-1; TRBD1 might be the D (5 bases). V was trimmed by 10 bases and J by 1 base, leaving 13 bases between them. CDR1 is SNHLY, CDR2 FYNNEI, per germline. CDR3 length: 13 residues. This CDR3 reads CATTGGRNTEAFF. The CDR3 nucleotides are TGTGCCACCACCGGGGGTAGGAACACTGAAGCTTTCTTT.

The V gene is TRBV21-1, the J gene TRBJ1-5; TRBD1, as called in the table, went unchecked against the DNA. TRBV21-1 is a listed pseudogene. This CDR3 region has 17 residues. CDR3 in amino acids: CASSKSSSTGCNQPQHF. CDR3 DNA: TGTGCCAGCAGCAAATCCTCCTCGACAGGCTGCAATCAGCCCCAGCATTTT.

The chain employs TRBV20-1 and TRBJ2-7; D perhaps matches TRBD1 (6 bases). This CDR3 is built from 11 residues. With 8 bases removed from V and 3 bases from J, the gap between germline ends came to 11 bases. Germline V gives CDR1 DFQATT, CDR2 SNEGSKA (reference sequence). The CDR3 protein is CSTQDSYEQYF. The CDR3, as DNA: TGCAGTACGCAGGACAGCTACGAGCAGTACTTC.

The V gene is TRBV28, the J gene TRBJ2-7; 9 positions match TRBD1. The length of the CDR3 is 15 residues. After removal of 5 bases from V and 6 bases from J, the junction contained 11 bases not matched to a gene. The germline V gene encodes CDR1 MDHEN and CDR2 SYDVKM. The CDR3 spells CASSATGQGTGEQYF. In DNA form, the CDR3 reads TGTGCCAGCAGTGCGACTGGACAGGGGACGGGCGAGCAGTACTTC. Full variable domain (outside the CDR3, taken from reference TRBV28 and TRBJ2-7): DVKVTQSSRYLVKRTGEKVFLECVQDMDHENMFWYRQDPGLGLRLIYFSYDVKMKEKGDIPEGYSVSREKKERFSLILESASTNQTSMYLCASSATGQGTGEQYFGPGTRLTVT.

V and J are TRBV7-9 and TRBJ1-3; 7 positions agree with TRBD1. Trimming removed 4 bases from V and 0 bases from J; junction bases left unmatched: 9. CDR3 length: 17 residues. Germline V lookup: CDR1 SEHNR, CDR2 FQNEAQ (reference sequence). In nucleotides, the CDR3 is TGTGCCAGCAGCTCGGGACAGACAACTTTCTCTGGAAACACCATATATTTT. Protein sequence: CASSSGQTTFSGNTIYF.

This chain connects TRBV24-1 to TRBJ1-1, with 8 positions matching TRBD1. This CDR3 is 15 amino acids long. CDR1 and CDR2 from the germline V gene are KGHDR and SFDVKD. V was pared by 7 bases and J by 4 bases, with 10 bases of the junction left unmatched. CDR3 DNA sequence: TGTGCCACCAGGGACAGGGCGTGGGGAGTCACTGAAGCTTTCTTT. Its translation: CATRDRAWGVTEAFF.

The chain is built from TRBV15 and TRBJ1-1; 9 bases map to TRBD1. V dropped 4 bases and J dropped 4; count of bases not matched to a gene: 4. CDR1 is LNHNV, CDR2 YYDKDF, per germline (reference sequence). This CDR3 has 14 amino acids. CDR3 sequence (DNA): TGTGCCACCAGCACGGGGACAGGGCTCACTGAAGCTTTCTTT. It codes for CATSTGTGLTEAFF.

The chain joins TRBV27 to TRBJ2-2, with a possible D match to TRBD2 (7 bases). The ends were cut back, 6 bases at V and 3 bases at J, with 23 bases in the middle. The CDR3 has 18 residues. The V gene's germline CDR1 is MNHEY and CDR2 SMNVEV (reference sequence). The CDR3 region is CASRGGGYRESYTGELFF. CDR3 nucleotide sequence: TGTGCCAGCAGGGGAGGGGGGTACAGGGAATCATACACCGGGGAGCTGTTTTTT.

The V gene is TRBV5-6, the J gene TRBJ2-3, with a possible D match to TRBD2 (5 bases). Trimming pared 2 bases from V and 0 bases from J, leaving 13 bases between. This CDR3 comprises 16 residues. Germline values: CDR1 SGHDT, CDR2 YYEEEE. The CDR3 DNA follows: TGTGCCAGCAGCTTCAGCGATTGGACTAGCACAGATACGCAGTATTTT. Its protein is CASSFSDWTSTDTQYF. Drawing the rest from reference TRBV5-6 and TRBJ2-3, the complete variable domain is DAGVTQSPTHLIKTRGQQVTLRCSPKSGHDTVSWYQQALGQGPQFIFQYYEEEERQRGNFPDRFSGHQFPNYSSELNVNALLLGDSALYLCASSFSDWTSTDTQYFGPGTRLTVL.

The chain uses TRBV7-6 and TRBJ2-2; D is ambiguous. Germline values: CDR1 SGHVS, CDR2 FNYEAQ. V lost 4 bases and J 5 bases, leaving 14 bases between the germline ends. The CDR3 has 15 residues. CDR3 in DNA: TGTGCCAGCAGCTCCCCCAGCGTCCGGACCGGGGAGCTGTTTTTT. It encodes CASSSPSVRTGELFF.

The chain carries TRBV6-4 and TRBJ2-3; 10 bases agree with TRBD2. Germline V gene data show CDR1 as MRHNA and CDR2 as SNTAGT. V lost 0 bases to trimming and J lost 6 bases; unmatched junction nucleotides: 6. The CDR3 runs 16 residues. The CDR3 nucleotides read TGTGCCAGCAGTGACTCAAGCGGGGGGGCTTCTGATACGCAGTATTTT. It translates to CASSDSSGGASDTQYF.

V and J are TRBV18 and TRBJ1-4, with D unresolved. V dropped 2 bases and J dropped 8 bases, with 12 bases sitting between them. There are 14 residues in the CDR3. Germline loops: CDR1 KGHSH, CDR2 LQKENI. CDR3 sequence (DNA): TGTGCCAGCTCACCAATTTCGGGGAAGGAAAAACTGTTTTTT. This gives the protein CASSPISGKEKLFF.

Of note for this clone: Other DNA variants within this sample encode the same CDR3. This chain connects TRBV19 to TRBJ2-7; TRBD1 matches at 8 bases. V lost 1 base to trimming and J lost 1 base; unmatched junction nucleotides: 0. CDR3 length equals 14 residues. CDR1 and CDR2 from the germline V gene are LNHDA and SQIVND (reference sequence). This chain's CDR3 is CASSIGTGSYEQYF. In DNA form, the CDR3 reads TGTGCCAGTAGTATAGGGACAGGGTCCTACGAGCAGTACTTC.

The rearrangement links TRBV9 to TRBJ2-7; 9 bases are a match to TRBD2. V lost 4 bases to trimming and J lost 5 bases; unmatched junction nucleotides: 7. Germline V gene sequence: CDR1 SGDLS, CDR2 YYNGEE. The CDR3 runs to 14 residues. The CDR3: CASSPSGRTDEQYF. The CDR3 DNA reads TGTGCCAGCAGCCCCAGCGGGAGGACGGACGAGCAGTACTTC.

The chain links TRBV7-8 to TRBJ1-1; TRBD1 aligns across 7 bases. Germline V CDR1 and CDR2: SGHVS, FQNEAQ. The V gene end was trimmed by 5 bases and the J gene end by 4 bases; junction bases not matched to a gene: 10. The CDR3 runs 15 residues. In DNA, the CDR3 is TGTGCCAGCAGCCCTCGACAGGGAAGGGGCACTGAAGCTTTCTTT. Protein: CASSPRQGRGTEAFF.

The chain combines TRBV18 with TRBJ2-5; maybe TRBD1 (5 bases). This CDR3 has 14 residues. The germline CDR1 and CDR2 sequences are KGHSH and LQKENI. V was trimmed by 2 bases and J by 1 base, leaving 8 bases between them. CDR3 protein: CASSPRGTQETQYF. CDR3 DNA sequence: TGTGCCAGCTCACCAAGGGGAACCCAAGAGACCCAGTACTTC.

The J gene is TRBJ1-6, the V gene TRBV28; possibly TRBD1 for D (6 bases). Per the germline V gene, CDR1 is MDHEN and CDR2 is SYDVKM. V was pared by 8 bases and J by 5 bases, with 28 bases between. This CDR3 contains 19 residues. CDR3 DNA sequence: TGTGCCAGCGCCCCCTCAAGGGACATCAACTACCCTGATAATTCACCCCTCCACTTT. Protein sequence: CASAPSRDINYPDNSPLHF.